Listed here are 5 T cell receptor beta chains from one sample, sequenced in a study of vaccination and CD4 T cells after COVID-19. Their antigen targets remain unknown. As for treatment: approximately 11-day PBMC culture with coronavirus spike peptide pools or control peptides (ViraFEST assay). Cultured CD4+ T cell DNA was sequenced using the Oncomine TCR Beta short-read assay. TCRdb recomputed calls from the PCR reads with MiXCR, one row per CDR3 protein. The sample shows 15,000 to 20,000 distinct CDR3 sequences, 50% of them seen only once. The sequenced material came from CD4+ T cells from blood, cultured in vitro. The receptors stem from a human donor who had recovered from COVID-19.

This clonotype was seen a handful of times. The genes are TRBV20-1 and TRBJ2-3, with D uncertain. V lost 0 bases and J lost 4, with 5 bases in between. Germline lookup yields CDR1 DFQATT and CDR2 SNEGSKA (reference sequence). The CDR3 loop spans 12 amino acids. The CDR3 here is CSARDEADTQYF. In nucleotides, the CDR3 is TGCAGTGCTAGAGATGAGGCAGATACGCAGTATTTT.

The CDR3 nucleotides read TGTGCCAGCAGCTTTTCCGACGGCGGGGAGCTGTTTTTT. It specifies CASSFSDGGELFF. The rearrangement joins TRBV11-2 to TRBJ2-2; no reliable D call. This CDR3 comprises 13 residues. Germline CDR1 and CDR2: SGHAT and FQNNGV. V dropped 3 bases and J dropped 7 bases, with 9 bases sitting between them.

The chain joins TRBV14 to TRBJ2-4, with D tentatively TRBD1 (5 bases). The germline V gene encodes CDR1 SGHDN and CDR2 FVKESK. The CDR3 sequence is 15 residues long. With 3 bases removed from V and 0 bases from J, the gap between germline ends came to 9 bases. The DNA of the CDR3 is TGTGCCAGCAGCCACGCAGGGTTAGCCAAAAACATTCAGTACTTC. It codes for CASSHAGLAKNIQYF.

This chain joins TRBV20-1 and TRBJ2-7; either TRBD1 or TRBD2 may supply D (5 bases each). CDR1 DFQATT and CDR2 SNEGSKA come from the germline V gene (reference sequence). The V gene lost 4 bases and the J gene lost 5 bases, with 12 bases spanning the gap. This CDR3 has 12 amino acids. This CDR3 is CSATQGVHEQYF. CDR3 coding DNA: TGCAGTGCTACCCAGGGAGTCCACGAGCAGTACTTC.

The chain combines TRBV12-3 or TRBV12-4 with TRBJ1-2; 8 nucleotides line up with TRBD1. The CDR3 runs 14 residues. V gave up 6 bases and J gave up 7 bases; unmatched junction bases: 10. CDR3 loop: CASRLTGAPIGYTF. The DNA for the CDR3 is TGTGCCAGCAGGCTGACAGGGGCACCTATTGGCTACACCTTC.